This TCR beta chain was captured by sequencing in a study of cytomegalovirus exposure and HLA in healthy donors. Sequenced by immunoSEQ multiplex PCR; TCRdb stores in-frame clones only, minus some. This sample yields some 79,000 clones, of which about 93% are seen a single time; roughly 3.2% belongs to the top ten. After removal of 4 bases from V and 11 bases from J, the junction contained 6 bases not matched to a gene. CDR1 is MRHNA, CDR2 SNTAGT, per germline. The length of the CDR3 is 12 residues. Specimen: PBMCs. The genes are TRBV6-4 and TRBJ1-1; 8 bases agree with TRBD1. The sequence came from a woman younger than 35 in good health and CMV-seropositive. CDR3 in DNA: TGTGCCAGCAGTGCCGGGACAGGACAGGCTTTCTTT. This encodes CASSAGTGQAFF.